Presented here are 5 T cell receptor beta chains from one specimen sequenced in a study of somatic mutations in cytotoxic T cells in rheumatoid arthritis. TCRdb keeps only in-frame clones here, not all; method: immunoSEQ multiplex PCR. The sample has 18,000 or so clones, over 70% seen once. Sequenced input: CD8+ T cells sorted from blood. These receptors were collected from an adult with rheumatoid arthritis.

V usage is TRBV19 and J usage is TRBJ1-1; possible D gene TRBD1, 5 bases. Trimming cost V 3 bases and J 0 bases, with 8 bases left between them. CDR1 and CDR2 from the germline V gene are LNHDA and SQIVND (reference sequence). CDR3 length: 14 amino acids. Here the CDR3 reads CASSIPGLNTEAFF. CDR3 bases: TGTGCCAGTAGTATCCCAGGGTTGAACACTGAAGCTTTCTTT.

J is TRBJ2-1 and V is TRBV7-9; D might be TRBD2 (5 bases). The V and J ends lost 5 bases and 3 bases respectively, with 14 bases between them. The CDR3 extends over 15 amino acids. Germline V gene sequence: CDR1 SEHNR, CDR2 FQNEAQ (reference sequence). CDR3 sequence reads: CASSPLAGRYNEQFF. Written as DNA, the CDR3 is TGTGCCAGCAGCCCGCTGGCGGGCCGCTACAATGAGCAGTTCTTC.

The rearrangement links TRBV11-2 to TRBJ1-1; D not resolved. The CDR3 is made up of 14 amino acids. The germline gives CDR1 SGHAT, CDR2 FQNNGV. Between the trimmed V and J ends, which lost 1 base and 5 bases, there was a span of 11 bases. The CDR3: CASSLAARWTEAFF. The CDR3 nucleotides are TGTGCCAGCAGCTTAGCGGCCAGGTGGACTGAAGCTTTCTTT.

The genes are TRBV9 and TRBJ1-1; 7 bases line up with TRBD1. The CDR3 sequence is 15 residues long. From germline, CDR1 is SGDLS and CDR2 YYNGEE. J gave up 1 base and V 0 bases, and 3 bases lay outside the gene matches. The CDR3 sequence is CASSVVGGANTEAFF. The CDR3 coding sequence is TGTGCCAGCAGCGTAGTAGGGGGCGCGAACACTGAAGCTTTCTTT.

The rearrangement uses TRBV11-2 and TRBJ1-1; the D is unclear. Trimming cost V 2 bases and J 4 bases, with 8 bases left between them. This CDR3 has 13 amino acids. Per germline, CDR1 SGHAT and CDR2 FQNNGV. The DNA for the CDR3 is TGTGCCAGCAGCTTACTGTGGGCCACTGAAGCTTTCTTT. It yields the protein CASSLLWATEAFF.